This section outlines one TCR beta chain sequence together with its context. The antigen it recognizes is unknown. No much larger clone is present one base from it, and per-base qualities are unavailable. The CDR3 covers 16 residues, taking in both the cysteine and the phenylalanine. The entry retains the CDR3 DNA only, 48 bases that are in frame from base 1. In the germline V gene, CDR1 corresponds to SGHRS and CDR2 to YFSETQ. V is cut back by 0 bases and J by 2 bases, with 4 bases in the junction unmatched. TCR beta CDR3 regions were amplified from RNA transcripts. A first-round RT-PCR of the TCR CDR3 used the HTBI primer set with the Qiagen OneStep RT-PCR kit. Libraries were constructed in a second round of multiplex PCR, after which size selection and purification were carried out. Paired-end sequencing of the libraries was performed with 100 bp reads on an Illumina HiSeq2000. In the paper's pipeline: SOAPnuke was used to process the raw data, removing reads that contained adapters or uncalled bases, had a mean Phred below 15, or lacked an exact match to the constant primer or identifier. COPE v1.2.5 was used to merge high-quality paired reads, and clonotypes were defined as unique nucleotide sequences. MiTCR v1.1 was used to align clonotypes to the IMGT TRBV, TRBD and TRBJ reference segments. Analysis was restricted to V-J combinations with a frequency above 0.0001, which covered 98% to 99.2% of repertoires. A TCS score was defined as the ratio between F50 (clonal expansion) and ExV (chaos), using BLOSUM62-based TCRdist between CDR3 peptides within each V-J. Welch's t-statistics and random forest reduced around 510 V-J features to roughly 13, which were used in a naive Bayes classifier (R e1071). TCRdb reran the public reads through fastp at Q25 and MiXCR, keeping productive beta chains. Rows with one shared CDR3 protein collapse into an entry with the most common genes and DNA. The V and J calls were determined by TCRdb, not by the authors. This sample holds more than 500,000 distinct CDR3 sequences; roughly 15% were observed only once. The ten largest clones add up to less than 30% of the sample.

In the ophthalmopathy patients, disease was moderately to severely active, with a Clinical Activity Score of 3 or more, a NOSPECS grade of 4 or more, and a duration of less than 3 months. Any patient with an uncontrolled infection, another autoimmune disease, pregnancy or lactation was excluded. Diagnoses were established on the basis of clinical symptoms, serum thyroxine and TRAb, thyroid ultrasound, and orbital computed tomography. Ficoll-Paque density gradient centrifugation was used to isolate PBMCs from approximately 10 ml of fresh peripheral blood. Total RNA was extracted with Trizol reagent, and quality was checked on an Agilent 2100 Bioanalyzer. The data stem from a study of T cells in Graves' hyperthyroidism and ophthalmopathy (dated by TCRdb to 2018 to 2020). Turning to the overall study: Peripheral blood was sampled at the time of initial diagnosis, prior to any treatment. To identify distinguishing TCR V-J signatures, a discovery cohort of around 100 patients was used, comprising under 45 with Graves' ophthalmopathy and approximately 58 with stable Graves' hyperthyroidism. In more than five Graves' hyperthyroidism patients, the study also compared T-cell repertoires from thyroid tissue with T-cell repertoires from blood. According to the paper, TCR Vbeta CDR3 sequencing was carried out on approximately 140 peripheral blood samples, which came from about 45 ophthalmopathy, around 74 hyperthyroidism and around 17 progressor patients. The 100 discovery patients were randomly split 7:3 into training and test sets. Following sampling, methimazole starting at 30 mg daily was given to hyperthyroidism patients, and high-dose intravenous methylprednisolone was given to ophthalmopathy patients. Prospective prediction of ophthalmopathy was tested in an independent validation cohort consisting of 18 hyperthyroidism patients and about 17 patients who later progressed to ophthalmopathy. The paper's findings and limits, for the study overall: Blood samples also contained most of the expanded thyroid clonotypes (frequency above 0.001), which suggests that blood repertoires may reflect thyroid immune responses. In validation, the model predicted progression to ophthalmopathy a median of roughly 6.5 months before onset, with roughly 70% sensitivity and 72.22% specificity. No statistical method was used to set the sample size in advance, and investigators knew the group allocation. A model built on a 13 V-J signature distinguished ophthalmopathy from stable hyperthyroidism, reaching roughly 88% sensitivity and 81.08% specificity in cross-validation and 80%/75% in testing.

This clonotype was obtained from a woman younger than 45 with Graves' ophthalmopathy. The sequencing sample was made of blood. This sequence uses TRBV5-1 and TRBJ2-7; a stretch of 11 junction bases matches TRBD2. CDR3 reads: CASSLGISGRAYEQYF. Here is the DNA: TGCGCCAGCAGCTTGGGGATTAGCGGGAGGGCCTACGAGCAGTACTTC.